One sample yielded the 20 T cell receptor beta chains listed below, sequenced in a study of CD8+CD57+ T cells in acquired aplastic anemia. The use of genomic DNA as template underpinned the TCR beta VDJ and CDR3 profiling. In TCRdb, the reads were re-called with MiXCR into one record per CDR3 protein. The sample consists of around 290,000 distinct CDR3 sequences, approximately 58% of them appearing once. Patients who underwent sequencing had shown CD8+CD57+ cell expansion by flow cytometry. The sample was sorted CD4+, CD8+, or CD8+CD57+ T cells (not recorded which) from PBMCs. These receptor sequences come from a human donor with aplastic anemia.

Only one count was recorded for this clonotype. The chain recombines TRBV7-9 with TRBJ2-1; 11 bases align to TRBD2. The germline V gene encodes CDR1 SEHNR and CDR2 FQNEAQ (reference sequence). V was pared by 4 bases and J by 4 bases, with 6 bases of the junction left unmatched. The CDR3 length is 16 residues. The CDR3 DNA is TGTGCCAGCAGCTCGACTAGCGGGATTCGGTACAATGAGCAGTTCTTC. The encoded protein is CASSSTSGIRYNEQFF.

The table lists this clonotype with a few counts. This may come from a read error, since a much larger clone is one base off. The genes are TRBV19 and TRBJ2-3, with 8 nucleotides matching TRBD1. The CDR3 consists of 13 residues. V shed 6 bases and J 1 base; nucleotides not matched to a gene: 0. Germline CDR1 LNHDA, CDR2 SQIVND (reference sequence). CDR3 coding DNA: TGTGCCAGTAGGGGACAGGGCACAGATACGCAGTATTTT. The encoded protein is CASRGQGTDTQYF.

The rearrangement links TRBV18 to TRBJ2-5; the D gene is possibly TRBD2 (5 bases). The V and J ends lost 2 bases and 2 bases respectively, with 15 bases between them. CDR1 KGHSH and CDR2 LQKENI come from the germline V gene. This CDR3 contains 16 residues. Here the CDR3 reads CASSPGSDLPQETQYF. CDR3 in DNA: TGTGCCAGCTCACCAGGGAGCGACTTGCCGCAAGAGACCCAGTACTTC.

The chain carries TRBV10-3 and TRBJ1-1, with a tentative D call TRBD1 (5 bases). V shed 3 bases and J shed 4 bases, with 12 bases lying between them. The CDR3 is made up of 14 amino acids. Germline loops: CDR1 ENHRY, CDR2 SYGVKD. The CDR3 nucleotides are TGTGCCATCAGTGAATCCGGGGCAGGCACTGAAGCTTTCTTT. Residues: CAISESGAGTEAFF.

The chain is built from TRBV7-2 and TRBJ1-1; D is perhaps TRBD1 (6 bases). V lost 3 bases, J lost 0 bases, and 11 bases lay in between. CDR1 is SGHTA and CDR2 is FQGNSA in the germline V gene. The length of the CDR3 is 15 residues. CDR3 residues: CASSFGGRLNTEAFF. The DNA of the CDR3 is TGTGCCAGCAGCTTTGGGGGCAGGTTGAACACTGAAGCTTTCTTT.

This clonotype appeared many times. This rearrangement joins TRBV7-6 to TRBJ1-6; D unclear. Germline-derived CDR1 and CDR2 are SGHVS and FNYEAQ. Trimming removed 5 bases at V and 8 bases at J, with 7 bases between. This CDR3 is 12 amino acids long. The CDR3 here is CASSINDSPLHF. CDR3 nucleotides: TGTGCCAGCAGCATAAACGATTCACCCCTCCACTTT.

The chain is built from TRBV29-1 and TRBJ2-1, with a weak D call TRBD1 (8 bases). V lost 4 bases to trimming and J lost 8 bases, with 21 bases between them. The germline CDR1 and CDR2 sequences are SQVTM and ANQGSEA. This CDR3 spans 15 amino acids. The CDR3 sequence: CSVGAPTGGGDEQFF. The DNA for the CDR3 is TGCAGCGTTGGTGCCCCAACAGGGGGGGGCGATGAGCAGTTCTTC.

The sample holds many counts of this clonotype. The chain employs TRBV24-1 and TRBJ2-2, with TRBD1 identical over 7 bases. The CDR3 is 15 amino acids. From germline, CDR1 is KGHDR and CDR2 SFDVKD. With V trimmed by 4 bases and J by 7 bases, 8 bases remained unmatched. Here the CDR3 reads CATSDPGQSHGELFF. CDR3 DNA sequence: TGTGCCACCAGTGACCCGGGACAGTCCCACGGGGAGCTGTTTTTT.

This clonotype has at least ten counts. V is TRBV6-5 and J is TRBJ2-7; TRBD1 matches at 8 bases. The ends lost 5 bases at V and 0 bases at J; junction bases unmatched: 6. Germline V gene data show CDR1 as MNHEY and CDR2 as SVGAGI. This CDR3 is built from 15 residues. The CDR3 coding sequence is TGTGCCAGCAGTCGGGGACAGGCTACCTCCTACGAGCAGTACTTC. Translated: CASSRGQATSYEQYF.

This clonotype was detected many times. The rearrangement uses TRBV25-1 and TRBJ2-1; D unresolved. Germline V gene data show CDR1 as MGHDK and CDR2 as SYGVNS. The V end was cut by 1 base, the J end by 8 bases, with 3 bases between. CDR3 length: 11 amino acids. CDR3 coding DNA: TGTGCCAGCAGTGAATTTCATGAGCAGTTCTTC. This codes for CASSEFHEQFF.

To note about this clonotype: A much larger clone differs by one base, so this may be a read error. The conserved closing phenylalanine or tryptophan is absent in this CDR3, likely reflecting a read error. The V call is TRBV10-1, the J call TRBJ2-6; D is unclear. In germline, CDR1 is WNHNN, CDR2 SYGVQD (reference sequence). Trimming left V 6 bases short and J 0 bases short, with 21 bases between. This CDR3 is built from 19 residues. The CDR3 here is CASRVLPDRISSGANVLTL. The CDR3 DNA is TGCGCCAGCAGGGTCTTACCGGACCGTATTAGCTCTGGGGCCAACGTCCTGACTCTC.

V is TRBV5-4 and J is TRBJ2-7; D is unclear. V shed 2 bases and J shed 3 bases, with 9 bases lying between them. CDR3 length: 13 residues. Germline V CDR1 and CDR2: SGHNT, YYREEE (reference sequence). CDR3 coding DNA: TGTGCCAGCAGCTTAAGCACAGTCTACGAGCAGTACTTC. Translation gives CASSLSTVYEQYF.

V gene TRBV2 combines with J gene TRBJ2-6, with D possibly matching TRBD2 (6 bases). The germline V gene has CDR1 SNHLY and CDR2 FYNNEI. V lost 3 bases to trimming and J lost 0 bases, with 9 bases between them. The CDR3 covers 16 residues. This chain's CDR3 is CASSDIGSSGANVLTF. The CDR3 nucleotides read TGTGCCAGCAGTGACATCGGGAGCTCTGGGGCCAACGTCCTGACTTTC.

The chain links TRBV20-1 to TRBJ1-1; D not certain. CDR1 is DFQATT and CDR2 is SNEGSKA in the germline V gene (reference sequence). CDR3 length: 15 residues. V was pared by 0 bases and J by 5 bases, with 16 bases between. The DNA for the CDR3 is TGCAGTGCTAGAGACGCCGCCTCCCCGGGGACTGAAGCTTTCTTT. Translating it yields CSARDAASPGTEAFF.

This sequence joins TRBV9 and TRBJ1-2, with 9 bases identical to TRBD1. Germline CDR1 reads SGDLS; CDR2 reads YYNGEE. Germline trimming cut 4 bases from V and 7 bases from J; bases unmatched to any gene: 11. CDR3 size: 15 residues. The DNA for the CDR3 is TGTGCCAGCAGCCCCCCGGGACAGGGCACCGCTGGCTACACCTTC. This gives the protein CASSPPGQGTAGYTF.

V gene TRBV20-1 combines with J gene TRBJ2-1; weak D call: TRBD2 (6 bases). Germline CDR1 and CDR2: DFQATT and SNEGSKA (reference sequence). CDR3 length: 11 amino acids. V lost 6 bases to trimming and J lost 8 bases, with 11 bases between them. The CDR3 bases are TGCAGTGCGCCGACTAGGGATGAGCAGTTCTTC. It translates to CSAPTRDEQFF.

This clonotype was recorded many times. The V and J genes are TRBV20-1 and TRBJ2-3, with 7 bases identical to TRBD2. V trimming: 1 base; J trimming: 5 bases; junction bases outside the gene matches: 15. CDR1 is DFQATT, CDR2 SNEGSKA, per germline (reference sequence). This CDR3 is built from 17 residues. The CDR3 loop reads CSARARSGTAGEDTQYF. CDR3 sequence (DNA): TGCAGTGCTAGAGCTAGATCCGGGACGGCGGGGGAAGATACGCAGTATTTT.

This clonotype was recorded many times. This chain links TRBV6-2 or TRBV6-3 with TRBJ1-1; 8 bases are shared with TRBD1. Germline V gives CDR1 MNHEY, CDR2 SVGEGT. V shed 2 bases, J shed 6 bases, and the junction held 8 bases outside the gene matches. The CDR3 extends over 15 amino acids. The CDR3 bases are TGTGCCAGCAGTTACACAGGGGGTATAGGAGCTGAAGCTTTCTTT. Translating it yields CASSYTGGIGAEAFF.

This clonotype occurred many times. V and J are TRBV5-1 and TRBJ1-2; no clear D. CDR3 length: 13 amino acids. CDR1 and CDR2 from the germline V gene are SGHRS and YFSETQ. Trimming left V 3 bases short and J 4 bases short, with 10 bases between. The CDR3 DNA is TGCGCCAGCAGCTCATCGGCCACCTATGGCTACACCTTC. This translates into CASSSSATYGYTF.

This chain connects TRBV5-1 to TRBJ2-7; 9 bases line up with TRBD1. This CDR3 is built from 14 residues. With V trimmed by 7 bases and J by 4 bases, 9 bases remained unmatched. The germline gives CDR1 SGHRS, CDR2 YFSETQ. The CDR3 DNA is TGCGCCAGCTGCGATGGGACAGGGAGGTACGAGCAGTACTTC. It codes for CASCDGTGRYEQYF.